These 8 T cell receptor beta chains originate from one sample sequenced in a study of metastatic and nonmetastatic thyroid tumors. TCRdb re-clonotyped the PCR reads via MiXCR. This table holds tens of thousands of clones, approximately 24% found once. Treatment of any kind had been given to no patient before thyroid surgery. The sequenced sample consisted of blood. These receptors were collected from a male donor with papillary thyroid cancer or a benign thyroid nodule (not recorded which). Some clones in this sample may be carry-over from other donors' samples.

This clone was counted at least ten times. This chain joins TRBV20-1 and TRBJ2-5, with 15 positions matching TRBD2. Germline V gives CDR1 DFQATT, CDR2 SNEGSKA (reference sequence). The CDR3 is 14 residues long. V shed 7 bases and J 2 bases; nucleotides not matched to a gene: 2. CDR3 protein: CSVGLAGGQETQYF. The CDR3 DNA follows: TGCAGTGTAGGACTAGCGGGAGGGCAAGAGACCCAGTACTTC.

This clone was recorded many times. This chain uses TRBV5-1 with TRBJ2-1; 7 positions agree with TRBD1. This CDR3 region has 11 residues. After removal of 4 bases from V and 8 bases from J, the junction contained 0 bases not matched to a gene. Germline CDR1 is SGHRS and CDR2 is YFSETQ. The CDR3 DNA reads as TGCGCCAGCAGCCAGGGGGATGAGCAGTTCTTC. This translates into CASSQGDEQFF.

This clone has at least ten counts. V usage is TRBV6-5 and J usage is TRBJ2-1, with a weak D call TRBD1 (6 bases). Germline V gene data show CDR1 as MNHEY and CDR2 as SVGAGI. Between the trimmed V and J ends, which lost 0 bases and 7 bases, there was a span of 13 bases. The CDR3 has 15 residues. The CDR3 region is CASSYSTFRGNEQFF. Here the CDR3 DNA reads TGTGCCAGCAGTTACTCGACTTTCAGGGGAAATGAGCAGTTCTTC.

This clone was seen only a few times. The CDR3 region is CASRGAREGYTF. The CDR3 DNA follows: TGTGCCAGCAGAGGGGCTCGGGAGGGCTACACCTTC. The chain has TRBV6-1 and TRBJ1-2; D is possibly TRBD1 (5 bases). V was cut by 6 bases and J by 8 bases, with 13 bases left in between. The V gene's germline CDR1 is MNHNS and CDR2 SASEGT. The CDR3 is 12 amino acids.

This clone was seen ten or more times. A read error is possible here, since a much larger clone lies one base away. Other DNA sequences in the same sample also yield this CDR3. The chain employs TRBV2 and TRBJ1-6; D gene ambiguous. The CDR3 contains 14 residues. Germline lookup yields CDR1 SNHLY and CDR2 FYNNEI. The CDR3 DNA reads TGTGCCAGCAGTGAGCTAACCTATAATTCGCCCCTCCACTTT. This encodes CASSELTYNSPLHF.

The chain links TRBV20-1 to TRBJ2-3, with D maybe TRBD2 (5 bases). Germline V gene lookup returns CDR1 DFQATT and CDR2 SNEGSKA (reference sequence). V lost 0 bases and J 8 bases, leaving 12 bases between the germline ends. The CDR3 extends over 13 amino acids. The CDR3 bases are TGCAGTGCTAGAGATCAAAGGACTGGTACGCAGTATTTT. It translates to CSARDQRTGTQYF.

Only a few counts were recorded for this clone. J is TRBJ2-3 and V is TRBV12-3 or TRBV12-4, with 7 positions matching TRBD2. V was clipped by 5 bases and J by 2 bases; unmatched bases: 10. The CDR3 extends over 16 amino acids. In DNA form, the CDR3 reads TGTGCCAGCAGTATCCGACTAGCTCGAAACACAGATACGCAGTATTTT. It is translated as CASSIRLARNTDTQYF.

The V and J genes are TRBV6-1 and TRBJ2-7; D possibly corresponds to TRBD1 (6 bases). CDR1 is MNHNS, CDR2 SASEGT, per germline. V lost 7 bases to trimming and J lost 2 bases, with 21 bases between them. The CDR3 is 16 residues long. CDR3 protein: CASNSRDMDRTYEQYF. CDR3 DNA sequence: TGTGCCAGCAACTCCCGGGACATGGATCGTACCTACGAGCAGTACTTC.